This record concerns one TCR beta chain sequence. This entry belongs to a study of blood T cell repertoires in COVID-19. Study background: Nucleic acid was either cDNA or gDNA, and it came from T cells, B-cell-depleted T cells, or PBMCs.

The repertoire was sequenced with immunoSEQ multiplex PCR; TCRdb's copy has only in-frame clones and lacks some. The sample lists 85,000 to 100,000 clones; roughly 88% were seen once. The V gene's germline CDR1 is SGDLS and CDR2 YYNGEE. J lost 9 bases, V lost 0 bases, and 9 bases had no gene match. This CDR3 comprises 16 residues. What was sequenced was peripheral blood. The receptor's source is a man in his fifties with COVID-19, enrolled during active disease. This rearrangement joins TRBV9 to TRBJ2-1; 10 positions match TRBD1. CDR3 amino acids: CASSVDLGTGAIEQFF. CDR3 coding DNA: TGTGCCAGCAGCGTAGATTTAGGGACAGGGGCCATTGAGCAGTTCTTC.